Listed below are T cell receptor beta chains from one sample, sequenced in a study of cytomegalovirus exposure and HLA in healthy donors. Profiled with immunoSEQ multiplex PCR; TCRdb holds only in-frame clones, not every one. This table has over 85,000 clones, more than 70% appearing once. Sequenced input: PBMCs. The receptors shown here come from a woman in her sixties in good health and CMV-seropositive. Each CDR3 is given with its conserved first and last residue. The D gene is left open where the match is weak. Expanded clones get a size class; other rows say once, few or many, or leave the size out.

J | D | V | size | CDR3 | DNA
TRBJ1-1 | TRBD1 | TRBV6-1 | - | CASNEQGTVNTEAFF | TGTGCCAGCAATGAACAGGGGACGGTAAACACTGAAGCTTTCTTT
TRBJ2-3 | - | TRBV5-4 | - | CASALRAGRSDTQYF | TGTGCCAGCGCGTTACGGGCGGGGAGATCAGATACGCAGTATTTT
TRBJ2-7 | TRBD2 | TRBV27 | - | CASSLSPGLVRLEQYF | TGTGCCAGCAGTTTATCGCCAGGACTAGTTCGTCTCGAGCAGTACTTC
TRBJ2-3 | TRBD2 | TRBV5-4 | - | CAGGTSGADTQYF | TGTGCCGGCGGGACTAGCGGCGCGGATACGCAGTATTTT
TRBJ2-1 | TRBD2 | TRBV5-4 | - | CASSLGALGLAVHEQFF | TGTGCCAGCAGCTTAGGGGCGTTGGGACTAGCGGTCCATGAGCAGTTCTTC
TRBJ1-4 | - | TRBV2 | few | CASRKIQDSEKLFF | TGTGCCAGCAGGAAGATACAGGATTCTGAAAAACTGTTTTTT
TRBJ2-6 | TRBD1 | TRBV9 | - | CASSPRTGIGANVLTF | TGTGCCAGCAGCCCCCGGACAGGGATTGGGGCCAACGTCCTGACTTTC
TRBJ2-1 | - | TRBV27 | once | CASSFRGSVWGRMGRSYNEQFF | TGTGCCAGCAGTTTTCGTGGCTCTGTCTGGGGGAGGATGGGAAGGTCCTACAATGAGCAGTTCTTC
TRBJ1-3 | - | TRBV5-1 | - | CASSTTLGNTIYF | TGCGCCAGCAGTACTACCCTCGGAAACACCATATATTTT
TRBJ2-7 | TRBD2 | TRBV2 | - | CASSASGRYEQYF | TGTGCCAGCAGCGCTAGCGGGAGATACGAGCAGTACTTC
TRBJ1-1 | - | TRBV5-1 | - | CASSHGLTNTEAFF | TGCGCCAGCAGCCATGGACTGACGAACACTGAAGCTTTCTTT
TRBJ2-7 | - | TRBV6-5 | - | CASSYSMVGSSYEQYF | TGTGCCAGCAGTTACTCGATGGTGGGGAGCTCCTACGAGCAGTACTTC
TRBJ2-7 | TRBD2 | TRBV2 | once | CASSGLAISYEQYF | TGTGCCAGCAGCGGACTAGCGATCTCCTACGAGCAGTACTTC
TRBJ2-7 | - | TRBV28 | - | CASTSRRYEQYF | TGTGCCAGCACCTCTAGAAGGTACGAGCAGTACTTC
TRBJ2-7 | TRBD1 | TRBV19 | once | CASSEGQGISYEQYF | TGTGCCAGTAGCGAGGGACAGGGGATCTCCTACGAGCAGTACTTC
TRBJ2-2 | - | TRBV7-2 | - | CASSPSHWRANTGELFF | TGTGCCAGCAGCCCCAGTCATTGGCGGGCAAACACCGGGGAGCTGTTTTTT
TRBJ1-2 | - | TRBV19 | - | CASTETVAYGYTF | TGTGCCAGTACCGAGACAGTAGCCTATGGCTACACCTTC
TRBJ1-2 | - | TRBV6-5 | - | CASSYDGNRYTF | TGTGCCAGCAGTTACGACGGGAATCGCTACACCTTC
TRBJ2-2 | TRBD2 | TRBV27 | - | CASSWTRNTGELFF | TGTGCCAGCAGTTGGACTAGAAACACCGGGGAGCTGTTTTTT
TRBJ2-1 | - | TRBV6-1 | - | CASIENRGEQFF | TGTGCCAGCATCGAAAATAGGGGTGAGCAGTTCTTC
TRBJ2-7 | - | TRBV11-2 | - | CASSLDLGGLYYEQYF | TGTGCCAGCAGCTTAGATCTAGGAGGGCTTTACTACGAGCAGTACTTC
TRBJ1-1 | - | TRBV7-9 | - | CASSFGRIGDTEAFF | TGTGCCAGCAGCTTTGGACGTATAGGGGACACTGAAGCTTTCTTT